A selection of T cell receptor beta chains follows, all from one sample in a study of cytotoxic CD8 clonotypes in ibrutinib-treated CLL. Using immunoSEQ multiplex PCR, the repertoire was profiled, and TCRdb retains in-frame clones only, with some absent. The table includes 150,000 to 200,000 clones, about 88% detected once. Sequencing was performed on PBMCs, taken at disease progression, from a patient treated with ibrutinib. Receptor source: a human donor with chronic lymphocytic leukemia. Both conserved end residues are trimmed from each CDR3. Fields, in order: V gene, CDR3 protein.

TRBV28 ASKQPGSSEQY
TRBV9 ASSQNRVRRGIYEQF
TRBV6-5 ASLDGLESNQPQH
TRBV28 ASISRFFTEAF
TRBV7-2 ASSSLQGIPNQPQH
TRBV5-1 ASSSQPQGNTEAF
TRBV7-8 ASSLVYRGGETQY
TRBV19 ASSIERYQPQH
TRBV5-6 ASSLDPRQTGANVLT
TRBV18 ASSPASTGGDEQY